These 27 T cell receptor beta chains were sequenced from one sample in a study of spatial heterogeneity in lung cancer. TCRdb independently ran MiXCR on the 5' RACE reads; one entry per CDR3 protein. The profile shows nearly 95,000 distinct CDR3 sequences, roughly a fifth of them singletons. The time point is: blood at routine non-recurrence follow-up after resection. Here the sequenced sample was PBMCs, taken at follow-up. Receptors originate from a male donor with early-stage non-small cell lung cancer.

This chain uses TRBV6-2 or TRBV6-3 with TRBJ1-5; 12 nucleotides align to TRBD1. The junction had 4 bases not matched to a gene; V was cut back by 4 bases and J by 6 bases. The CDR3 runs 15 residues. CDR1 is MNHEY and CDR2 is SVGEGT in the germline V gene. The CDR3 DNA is TGTGCCAGCAGTTCCGGGACAGGGGGCGGTCAGCCCCAGCATTTT. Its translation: CASSSGTGGGQPQHF.

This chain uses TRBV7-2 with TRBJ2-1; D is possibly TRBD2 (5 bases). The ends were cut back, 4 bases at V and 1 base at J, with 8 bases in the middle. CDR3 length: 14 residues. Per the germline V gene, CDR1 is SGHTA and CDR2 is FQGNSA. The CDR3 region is CASSSTGSYNEQFF. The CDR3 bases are TGTGCCAGCAGCTCGACGGGATCCTACAATGAGCAGTTCTTC.

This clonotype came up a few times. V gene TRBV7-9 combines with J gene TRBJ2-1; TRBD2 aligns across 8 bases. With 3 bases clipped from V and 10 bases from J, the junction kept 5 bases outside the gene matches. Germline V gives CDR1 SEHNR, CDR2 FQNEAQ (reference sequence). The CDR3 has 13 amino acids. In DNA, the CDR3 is TGTGCCAGCAGCTTCGCGGGAGGAAGGGAGCAGTTCTTC. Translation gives CASSFAGGREQFF.

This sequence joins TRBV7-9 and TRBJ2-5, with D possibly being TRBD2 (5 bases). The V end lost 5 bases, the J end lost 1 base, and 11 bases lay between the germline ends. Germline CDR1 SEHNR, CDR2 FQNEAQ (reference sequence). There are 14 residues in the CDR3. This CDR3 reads CASSQDWAQETQYF. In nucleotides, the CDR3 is TGTGCCAGCAGCCAGGACTGGGCCCAAGAGACCCAGTACTTC. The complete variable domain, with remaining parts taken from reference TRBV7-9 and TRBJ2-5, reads DTGVSQNPRHKITKRGQNVTFRCDPISEHNRLYWYRQTLGQGPEFLTYFQNEAQLEKSRLLSDRFSAERPKGSFSTLEIQRTEQGDSAMYLCASSQDWAQETQYFGPGTRLLVL.

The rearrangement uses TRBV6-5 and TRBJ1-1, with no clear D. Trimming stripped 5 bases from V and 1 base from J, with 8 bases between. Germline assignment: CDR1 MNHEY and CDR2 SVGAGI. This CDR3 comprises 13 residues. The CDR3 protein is CASSRPGNTEAFF. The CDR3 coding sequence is TGTGCCAGCAGTAGACCGGGGAACACTGAAGCTTTCTTT.

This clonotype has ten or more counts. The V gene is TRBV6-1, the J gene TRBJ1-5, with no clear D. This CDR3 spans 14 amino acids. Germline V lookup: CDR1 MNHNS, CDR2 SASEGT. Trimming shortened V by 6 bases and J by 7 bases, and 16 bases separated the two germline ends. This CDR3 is CASSAFDSGQPQHF. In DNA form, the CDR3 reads TGTGCCAGCAGCGCCTTCGATTCCGGCCAGCCCCAGCATTTT.

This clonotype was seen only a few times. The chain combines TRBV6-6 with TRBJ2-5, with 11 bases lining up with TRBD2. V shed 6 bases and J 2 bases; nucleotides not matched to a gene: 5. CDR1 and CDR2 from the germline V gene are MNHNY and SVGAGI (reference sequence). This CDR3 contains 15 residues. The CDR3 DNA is TGTGCCAGCAGCCCCCGACTAGCGGGGCAAGAGACCCAGTACTTC. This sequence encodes CASSPRLAGQETQYF.

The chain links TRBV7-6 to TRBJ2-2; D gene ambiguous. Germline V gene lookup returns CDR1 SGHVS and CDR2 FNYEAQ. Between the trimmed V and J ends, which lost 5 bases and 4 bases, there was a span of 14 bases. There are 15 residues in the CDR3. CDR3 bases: TGTGCCAGCAGCCTGGCTGAAGGGTTCACCGGGGAGCTGTTTTTT. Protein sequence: CASSLAEGFTGELFF.

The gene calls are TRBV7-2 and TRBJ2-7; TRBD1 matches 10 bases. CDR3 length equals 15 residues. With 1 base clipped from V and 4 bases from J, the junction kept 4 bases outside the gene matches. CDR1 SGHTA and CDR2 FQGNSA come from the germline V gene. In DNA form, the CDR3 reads TGTGCCAGCAGCTTAGGTCCGGGACAGGGGTACGAGCAGTACTTC. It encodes CASSLGPGQGYEQYF. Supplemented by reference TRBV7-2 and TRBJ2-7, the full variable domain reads GAGVSQSPSNKVTEKGKDVELRCDPISGHTALYWYRQSLGQGLEFLIYFQGNSAPDKSGLPSDRFSAERTGGSVSTLTIQRTQQEDSAVYLCASSLGPGQGYEQYFGPGTRLTVT.

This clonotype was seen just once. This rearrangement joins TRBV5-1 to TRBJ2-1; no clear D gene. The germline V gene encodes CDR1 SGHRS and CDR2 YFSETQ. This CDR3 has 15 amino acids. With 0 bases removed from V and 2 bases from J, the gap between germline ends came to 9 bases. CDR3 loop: CASSLGDPTYNEQFF. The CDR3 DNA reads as TGCGCCAGCAGCTTGGGCGATCCCACCTACAATGAGCAGTTCTTC.

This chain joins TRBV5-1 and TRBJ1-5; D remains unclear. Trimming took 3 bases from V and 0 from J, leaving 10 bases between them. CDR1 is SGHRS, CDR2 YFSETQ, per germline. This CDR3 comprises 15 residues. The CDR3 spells CASSSEPTSNQPQHF. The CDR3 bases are TGCGCCAGCAGCTCGGAACCGACTAGCAATCAGCCCCAGCATTTT. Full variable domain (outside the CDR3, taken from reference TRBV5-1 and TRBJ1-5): KAGVTQTPRYLIKTRGQQVTLSCSPISGHRSVSWYQQTPGQGLQFLFEYFSETQRNKGNFPGRFSGRQFSNSRSEMNVSTLELGDSALYLCASSSEPTSNQPQHFGDGTRLSIL.

CDR3 in amino acids: CASSYLADRGWADTQYF. The CDR3 bases are TGTGCCAGCAGTTACCTGGCGGACAGGGGTTGGGCAGATACGCAGTATTTT. The chain couples TRBV6-6 to TRBJ2-3, with 9 bases lining up with TRBD1. CDR1 MNHNY and CDR2 SVGAGI come from the germline V gene (reference sequence). V lost 2 bases, J lost 4 bases, and 10 bases stayed unmatched. The CDR3 is 17 amino acids.

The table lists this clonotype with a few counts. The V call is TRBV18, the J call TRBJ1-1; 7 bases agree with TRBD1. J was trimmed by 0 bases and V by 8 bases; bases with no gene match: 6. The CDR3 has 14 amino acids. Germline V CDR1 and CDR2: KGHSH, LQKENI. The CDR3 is CASTRDSVNTEAFF. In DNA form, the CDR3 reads TGTGCCAGCACCCGGGACAGCGTGAACACTGAAGCTTTCTTT. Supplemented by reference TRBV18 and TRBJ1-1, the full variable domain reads NAGVMQNPRHLVRRRGQEARLRCSPMKGHSHVYWYRQLPEEGLKFMVYLQKENIIDESGMPKERFSAEFPKEGPSILRIQQVVRGDSAAYFCASTRDSVNTEAFFGQGTRLTVV.

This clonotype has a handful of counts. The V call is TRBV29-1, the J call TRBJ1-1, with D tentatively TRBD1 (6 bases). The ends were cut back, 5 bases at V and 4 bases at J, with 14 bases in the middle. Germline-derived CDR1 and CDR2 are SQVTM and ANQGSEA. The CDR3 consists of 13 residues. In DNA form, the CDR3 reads TGCAGCGTTAATTTACAGGGCAGCACTGAAGCTTTCTTT. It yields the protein CSVNLQGSTEAFF.

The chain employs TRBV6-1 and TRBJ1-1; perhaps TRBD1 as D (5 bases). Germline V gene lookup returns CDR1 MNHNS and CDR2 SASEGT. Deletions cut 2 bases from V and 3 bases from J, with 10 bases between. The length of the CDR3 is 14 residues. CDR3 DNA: TGTGCCAGCAGTGAATACGGAGGGGACACTGAAGCTTTCTTT. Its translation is CASSEYGGDTEAFF.

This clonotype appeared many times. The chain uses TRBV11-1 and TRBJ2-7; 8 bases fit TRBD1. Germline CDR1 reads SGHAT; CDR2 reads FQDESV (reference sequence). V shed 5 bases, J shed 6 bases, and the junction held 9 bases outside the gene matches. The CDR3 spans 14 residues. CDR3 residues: CASSQRQGAVEQYF. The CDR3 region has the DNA TGTGCCAGCAGCCAGCGGCAGGGGGCCGTCGAGCAGTACTTC.

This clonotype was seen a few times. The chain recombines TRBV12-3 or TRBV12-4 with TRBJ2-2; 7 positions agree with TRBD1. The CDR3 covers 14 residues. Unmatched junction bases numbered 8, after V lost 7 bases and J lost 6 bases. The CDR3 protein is CASTSTGNAGELFF. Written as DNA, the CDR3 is TGTGCCAGCACCTCGACAGGGAATGCCGGGGAGCTGTTTTTT.

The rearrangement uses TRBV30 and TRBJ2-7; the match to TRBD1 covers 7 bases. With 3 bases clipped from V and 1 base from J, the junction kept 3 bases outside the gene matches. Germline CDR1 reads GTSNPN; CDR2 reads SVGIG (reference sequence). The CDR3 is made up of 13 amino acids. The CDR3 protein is CAWSLGQSYEQYF. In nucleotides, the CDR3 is TGTGCCTGGAGCCTGGGACAGTCCTACGAGCAGTACTTC.

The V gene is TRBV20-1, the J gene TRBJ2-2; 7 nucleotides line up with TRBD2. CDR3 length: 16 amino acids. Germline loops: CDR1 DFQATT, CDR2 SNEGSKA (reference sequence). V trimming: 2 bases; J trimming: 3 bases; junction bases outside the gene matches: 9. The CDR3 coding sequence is TGCAGTGCTAGATCCCCGGGAGGCGGAGACACCGGGGAGCTGTTTTTT. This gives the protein CSARSPGGGDTGELFF.

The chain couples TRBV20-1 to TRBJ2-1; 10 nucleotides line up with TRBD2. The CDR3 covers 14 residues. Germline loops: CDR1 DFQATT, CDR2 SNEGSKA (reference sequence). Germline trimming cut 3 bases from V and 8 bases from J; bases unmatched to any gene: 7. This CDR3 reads CSASLSGRGDEQFF. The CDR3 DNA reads TGCAGTGCTAGCTTAAGCGGGAGGGGCGATGAGCAGTTCTTC.

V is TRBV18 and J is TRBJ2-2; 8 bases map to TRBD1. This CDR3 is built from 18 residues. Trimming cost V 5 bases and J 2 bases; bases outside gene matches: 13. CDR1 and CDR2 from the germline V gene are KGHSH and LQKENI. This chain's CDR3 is CASSTTGEVGLNTGELFF. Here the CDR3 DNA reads TGTGCCAGCTCAACGACAGGGGAAGTTGGCCTAAACACCGGGGAGCTGTTTTTT.

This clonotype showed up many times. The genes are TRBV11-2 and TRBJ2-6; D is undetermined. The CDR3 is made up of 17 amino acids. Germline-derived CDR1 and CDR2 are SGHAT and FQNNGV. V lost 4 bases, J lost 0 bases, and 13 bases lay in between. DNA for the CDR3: TGTGCCAGCAGCTCAATTAATGAAAGCTCTGGGGCCAACGTCCTGACTTTC. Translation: CASSSINESSGANVLTF.

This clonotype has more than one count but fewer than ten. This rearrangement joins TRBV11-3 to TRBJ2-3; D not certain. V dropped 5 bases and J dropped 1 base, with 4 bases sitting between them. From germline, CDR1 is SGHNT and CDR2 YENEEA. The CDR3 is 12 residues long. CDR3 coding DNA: TGTGCCAGCAGCACCCGCACAGATACGCAGTATTTT. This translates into CASSTRTDTQYF.

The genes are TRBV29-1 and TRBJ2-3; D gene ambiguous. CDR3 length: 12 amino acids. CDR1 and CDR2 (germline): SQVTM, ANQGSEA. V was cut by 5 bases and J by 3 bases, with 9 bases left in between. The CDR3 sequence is CSVLDGTDTQYF. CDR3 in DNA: TGCAGCGTTCTCGATGGGACAGATACGCAGTATTTT.

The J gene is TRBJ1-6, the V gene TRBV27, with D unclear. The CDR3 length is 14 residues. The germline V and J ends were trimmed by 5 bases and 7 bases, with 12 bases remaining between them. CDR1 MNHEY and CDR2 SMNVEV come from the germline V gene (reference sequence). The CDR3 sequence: CASSPVRRNSPLHF. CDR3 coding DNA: TGTGCCAGCAGTCCCGTGCGGCGAAATTCACCCCTCCACTTT.

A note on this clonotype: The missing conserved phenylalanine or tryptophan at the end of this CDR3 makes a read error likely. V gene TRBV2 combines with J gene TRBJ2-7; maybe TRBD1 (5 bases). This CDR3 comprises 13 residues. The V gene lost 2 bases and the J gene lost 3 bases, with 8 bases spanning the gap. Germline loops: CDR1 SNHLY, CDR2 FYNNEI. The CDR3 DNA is TGTGCCAGCAGTGAATACAGGAACTACGAGCAGTACTCC. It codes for CASSEYRNYEQYS.

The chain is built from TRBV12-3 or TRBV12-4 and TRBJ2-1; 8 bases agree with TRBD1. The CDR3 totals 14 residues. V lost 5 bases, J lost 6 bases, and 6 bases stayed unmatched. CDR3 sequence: CASSRDRTRNEQFF. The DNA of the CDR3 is TGTGCCAGCAGTAGGGACAGGACTCGCAATGAGCAGTTCTTC.